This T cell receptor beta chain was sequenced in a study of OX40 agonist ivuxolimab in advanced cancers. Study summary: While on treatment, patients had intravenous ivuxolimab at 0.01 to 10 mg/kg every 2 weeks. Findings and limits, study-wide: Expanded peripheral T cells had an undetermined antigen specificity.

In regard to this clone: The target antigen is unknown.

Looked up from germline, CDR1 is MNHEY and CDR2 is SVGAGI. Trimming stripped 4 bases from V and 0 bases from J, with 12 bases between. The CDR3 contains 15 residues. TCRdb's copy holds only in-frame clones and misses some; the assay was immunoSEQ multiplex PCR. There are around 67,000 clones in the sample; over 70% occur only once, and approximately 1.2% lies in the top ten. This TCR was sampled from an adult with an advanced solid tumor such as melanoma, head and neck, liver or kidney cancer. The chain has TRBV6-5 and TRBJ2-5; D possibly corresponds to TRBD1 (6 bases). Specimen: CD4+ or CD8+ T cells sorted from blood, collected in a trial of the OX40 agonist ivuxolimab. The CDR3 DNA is TGTGCCAGCAGTTCTCTCCAGGGGAACCAAGAGACCCAGTACTTC. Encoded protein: CASSSLQGNQETQYF.